These 20 T cell receptor beta chains share one sample of origin, sequenced in a study of blood T cell repertoires in COVID-19. Assay used: immunoSEQ multiplex PCR; TCRdb lists only in-frame clones, some missing. Counted here are fewer than 200,000 clones, roughly 91% occurring once; the ten biggest clones make up 6%. Sample: peripheral blood. The receptors come from a man between 35 and 55 years old with active or convalescent COVID-19.

The V gene is TRBV12-5, the J gene TRBJ2-7, with D possibly matching TRBD1 (5 bases). Trimming removed 4 bases from V and 3 bases from J, with 19 bases in between. The CDR3 covers 16 residues. From germline, CDR1 is LGHNT and CDR2 FRNRAP. In DNA form, the CDR3 reads TGTGCTAGTGGTTCGCTTCGTGATCCGACAGACTACGAGCAGTACTTC. Translating it yields CASGSLRDPTDYEQYF.

This clone was observed a single time. This chain uses TRBV4-2 with TRBJ2-1, with 9 bases fitting TRBD2. The J segment lost 0 bases and the V segment lost 4 bases, leaving 4 bases of the junction unmatched. Germline-derived CDR1 and CDR2 are LGHNA and YNFKEQ. The CDR3 spans 16 residues. The CDR3 protein is CASSLGSGGSYNEQFF. CDR3 in DNA: TGTGCCAGCAGCCTGGGTAGCGGGGGCTCCTACAATGAGCAGTTCTTC.

V gene TRBV7-8 combines with J gene TRBJ1-2, with 10 bases identical to TRBD1. CDR1 is SGHVS and CDR2 is FQNEAQ in the germline V gene. The CDR3 sequence is 15 residues long. J was trimmed by 6 bases and V by 3 bases; bases with no gene match: 7. The CDR3 DNA reads as TGTGCCAGCAGCTTCGCCGGGACAGGGGTTGATGGCTACACCTTC. Translated, it gives CASSFAGTGVDGYTF.

The gene calls are TRBV27 and TRBJ1-2; D may be TRBD1 (6 bases). This CDR3 contains 14 residues. Trimming cost V 3 bases and J 6 bases, with 14 bases left between them. The germline V gene encodes CDR1 MNHEY and CDR2 SMNVEV (reference sequence). DNA for the CDR3: TGTGCCAGCAGTTTGACAGGAAGGTTTGATGGCTACACCTTC. This codes for CASSLTGRFDGYTF.

This rearrangement joins TRBV6-2 or TRBV6-3 to TRBJ1-2; D might be TRBD1 (6 bases). This CDR3 is 15 amino acids long. Trimming took 4 bases from V and 5 from J, leaving 17 bases between them. Germline V gene sequence: CDR1 MNHEY, CDR2 SVGEGT. CDR3 DNA: TGTGCCAGCAGTTCGACAGGTCTTCCCGCATATGGCTACACCTTC. As protein: CASSSTGLPAYGYTF.

This chain joins TRBV2 and TRBJ1-2, with 8 bases identical to TRBD1. The length of the CDR3 is 15 residues. The germline CDR1 and CDR2 sequences are SNHLY and FYNNEI. After removal of 6 bases from V and 6 bases from J, the junction contained 12 bases not matched to a gene. The CDR3: CASSRSRTGFDGYTF. The CDR3 DNA reads as TGTGCCAGCAGCCGTAGCCGGACAGGGTTTGATGGCTACACCTTC. Full variable domain (remainder filled in from reference TRBV2 and TRBJ1-2): EPEVTQTPSHQVTQMGQEVILRCVPISNHLYFYWYRQILGQKVEFLVSFYNNEISEKSEIFDDQFSVERPDGSNFTLKIRSTKLEDSAMYFCASSRSRTGFDGYTFGSGTRLTVV.

In nucleotides, the CDR3 is TGTGCCAGCAGACTGGGGACAGAAAATTCACCCCTCCACTTT. This sequence encodes CASRLGTENSPLHF. This chain joins TRBV19 and TRBJ1-6; 7 positions match TRBD1. After removal of 9 bases from V and 7 bases from J, the junction contained 9 bases not matched to a gene. The germline V gene has CDR1 LNHDA and CDR2 SQIVND (reference sequence). The CDR3 is 14 residues long.

The V call is TRBV29-1, the J call TRBJ1-3; D might be TRBD1 (5 bases). This CDR3 is 14 amino acids long. Trimming shortened V by 4 bases and J by 6 bases, and 16 bases separated the two germline ends. Germline V CDR1 and CDR2: SQVTM, ANQGSEA. The CDR3 DNA reads as TGCAGCGTTGTAGGAGGGGTTGCCTTAAACACCATATATTTT. This translates into CSVVGGVALNTIYF.

The chain is built from TRBV2 and TRBJ1-3; D is uncertain. Looked up from germline, CDR1 is SNHLY and CDR2 is FYNNEI. This CDR3 comprises 15 residues. V dropped 1 base and J dropped 6 bases, with 13 bases sitting between them. The CDR3, as DNA: TGTGCCAGCAGTGAAGGATGGGCCTTCAAAAACACCATATATTTT. Protein sequence: CASSEGWAFKNTIYF. Combining the CDR3 with reference TRBV2 and TRBJ1-3 gives the whole variable domain EPEVTQTPSHQVTQMGQEVILRCVPISNHLYFYWYRQILGQKVEFLVSFYNNEISEKSEIFDDQFSVERPDGSNFTLKIRSTKLEDSAMYFCASSEGWAFKNTIYFGEGSWLTVV.

The chain employs TRBV9 and TRBJ2-2; possible D gene TRBD2, 5 bases. V was trimmed by 0 bases and J by 2 bases, leaving 8 bases between them. The germline CDR1 and CDR2 sequences are SGDLS and YYNGEE. The CDR3 loop spans 15 amino acids. The CDR3 protein is CASSVGGLNTGELFF. DNA of the CDR3: TGTGCCAGCAGCGTAGGAGGGCTTAACACCGGGGAGCTGTTTTTT.

As to this clone: One end of the junction fails to match germline, which may point to a read error. The rearrangement joins TRBV24-1 to TRBJ1-5, with 7 bases aligning to TRBD1. Germline V lookup: CDR1 KGHDR, CDR2 SFDVKD. The CDR3 is made up of 16 amino acids. DNA for the CDR3: TGTGCCACCAGTGATTGGGACAGTTTTAGCTATCAGCCCCAGCATTTT. This sequence encodes CATSDWDSFSYQPQHF.

The chain combines TRBV4-2 with TRBJ1-2; 7 bases align to TRBD1. V was pared by 5 bases and J by 8 bases, with 8 bases of the junction left unmatched. Per germline, CDR1 LGHNA and CDR2 YNFKEQ. The CDR3 spans 13 residues. This CDR3 reads CASSTDRAGGYTF. For the CDR3, the DNA is TGTGCCAGCAGCACAGACAGGGCAGGGGGCTACACCTTC.

CDR3 sequence reads: CASSIRTGVVNEKLFF. CDR3 nucleotide sequence: TGTGCCAGTAGTATCCGGACAGGGGTCGTAAATGAAAAACTGTTTTTT. The rearrangement uses TRBV19 and TRBJ1-4, with TRBD1 matching over 9 bases. The CDR3 has 16 residues. CDR1 LNHDA and CDR2 SQIVND come from the germline V gene (reference sequence). V lost 3 bases to trimming and J lost 5 bases; unmatched junction nucleotides: 7.

The chain has TRBV11-3 and TRBJ2-1; 7 nucleotides match TRBD2. Losses at the gene ends were 1 base for V and 7 bases for J; bases not matched to a gene: 13. Germline-derived CDR1 and CDR2 are SGHNT and YENEEA. CDR3 length: 17 amino acids. CDR3 DNA sequence: TGTGCCAGCAGCTTAGTCGGGATCAGCGGGGCCACTAATGAGCAGTTCTTC. Residues: CASSLVGISGATNEQFF.

This clone was seen only once. V usage is TRBV5-1 and J usage is TRBJ1-4; D gene unclear. The germline CDR1 and CDR2 sequences are SGHRS and YFSETQ. The CDR3 length is 15 residues. V lost 5 bases and J 5 bases, leaving 16 bases between the germline ends. CDR3 coding DNA: TGCGCCAGCAGTACCTCCGTCGGGGAAAATGAAAAACTGTTTTTT. It encodes CASSTSVGENEKLFF.

The chain is built from TRBV6-5 and TRBJ2-7; 11 nucleotides match TRBD2. Germline trimming cut 9 bases from V and 2 bases from J; bases unmatched to any gene: 3. Germline V CDR1 and CDR2: MNHEY, SVGAGI. The CDR3 spans 13 residues. The CDR3 DNA reads as TGTGCCAGTACTAGCGGGAGTGCCTACGAGCAGTACTTC. As protein: CASTSGSAYEQYF.

This chain joins TRBV2 and TRBJ1-1; D may be TRBD1 (6 bases). Germline CDR1 reads SNHLY; CDR2 reads FYNNEI. The CDR3 has 14 residues. V lost 6 bases to trimming and J lost 3 bases, with 14 bases between them. In DNA, the CDR3 is TGTGCCAGCAGAAAAGGGGGGAGGGACACTGAAGCTTTCTTT. Translated: CASRKGGRDTEAFF. Complete variable domain (other parts from reference TRBV2 and TRBJ1-1): EPEVTQTPSHQVTQMGQEVILRCVPISNHLYFYWYRQILGQKVEFLVSFYNNEISEKSEIFDDQFSVERPDGSNFTLKIRSTKLEDSAMYFCASRKGGRDTEAFFGQGTRLTVV.

This clone was observed a few times. The chain uses TRBV7-2 and TRBJ2-7, with 11 bases matching TRBD1. The CDR3 sequence is 17 residues long. V lost 4 bases, J lost 2 bases, and 10 bases stayed unmatched. Germline lookup yields CDR1 SGHTA and CDR2 FQGNSA. CDR3 sequence (DNA): TGTGCCAGCAGCTGGGCACCCCTGGGACAGGGGGCCTACGAGCAGTACTTC. Protein product: CASSWAPLGQGAYEQYF.

The chain joins TRBV2 to TRBJ1-2; TRBD1 is a possible D gene (6 bases). CDR3 size: 13 residues. Trimming removed 3 bases at V and 6 bases at J, with 11 bases between. The germline V gene has CDR1 SNHLY and CDR2 FYNNEI. CDR3 residues: CASSDLAGDGYTF. CDR3 sequence (DNA): TGTGCCAGCAGTGATTTGGCAGGGGATGGCTACACCTTC.

This sequence joins TRBV7-9 and TRBJ1-2; the match to TRBD1 covers 8 bases. V lost 5 bases, J lost 3 bases, and 8 bases stayed unmatched. Germline assignment: CDR1 SEHNR and CDR2 FQNEAQ (reference sequence). The CDR3 totals 15 residues. The DNA of the CDR3 is TGTGCCAGCAGCCATCCGGACAGGGATGACTATGGCTACACCTTC. Translating gives CASSHPDRDDYGYTF.